The rows below give T cell receptor beta chains drawn from one sample of a study of cytomegalovirus exposure and HLA in healthy donors. Data came from immunoSEQ multiplex PCR; TCRdb stores just in-frame clones and leaves some out. The sample has 60,000 to 75,000 clones, approximately 74% seen once. The sample taken for sequencing was PBMCs. The receptor source for this set is a woman in her 30s in good health and CMV-seropositive. The CDR3 runs from the conserved cysteine through the conserved F or W. A D gene is named only where the DNA matches it firmly. Not every row has a clone size; where given, it reads once, few, many or a size class.

d_call: NA
v_call: TRBV7-6
j_call: TRBJ2-7
clone_size: NA
cdr3_nt: TGTGCCAGCAGCTTATCCGACGGAGCCTACGAGCAGTACTTC
cdr3_aa: CASSLSDGAYEQYF

d_call: TRBD1
v_call: TRBV28
j_call: TRBJ2-7
clone_size: NA
cdr3_nt: TGTGCCAGCAGTTCCTCCGGGACAGGGGGCTACGAGCAGTACTTC
cdr3_aa: CASSSSGTGGYEQYF

d_call: NA
v_call: TRBV27
j_call: TRBJ2-7
clone_size: NA
cdr3_nt: TGTGCCAGCGGCAATCCGGGACTCTATACCTACGAGCAGTACTTC
cdr3_aa: CASGNPGLYTYEQYF

d_call: NA
v_call: TRBV20-1
j_call: TRBJ2-7
clone_size: few
cdr3_nt: TGCAGTGCGGAAGTGGGGGGAGAGCAGTACTTC
cdr3_aa: CSAEVGGEQYF

d_call: TRBD1
v_call: TRBV5-8
j_call: TRBJ2-7
clone_size: NA
cdr3_nt: TGTGCCAGCCACGGGACAGGGGGTCGCTACGAGCAGTACTTC
cdr3_aa: CASHGTGGRYEQYF

d_call: NA
v_call: TRBV15
j_call: TRBJ2-3
clone_size: NA
cdr3_nt: TGTGCCACCAGCAGAGTTACTGGTCCAGATACGCAGTATTTT
cdr3_aa: CATSRVTGPDTQYF

d_call: NA
v_call: TRBV30
j_call: TRBJ2-7
clone_size: NA
cdr3_nt: TGTGCCTGGGCCGGGACTGGGGTTTACGAGCAGTACTTC
cdr3_aa: CAWAGTGVYEQYF

d_call: NA
v_call: TRBV5-1
j_call: TRBJ1-5
clone_size: NA
cdr3_nt: TGCGCCAGCAGCCTAACCGCTGATCAGCCCCAGCATTTT
cdr3_aa: CASSLTADQPQHF

d_call: TRBD1
v_call: TRBV28
j_call: TRBJ2-7
clone_size: NA
cdr3_nt: TGTGCCAGCGGGGGGACAGGTCCCTACGAGCAGTACTTC
cdr3_aa: CASGGTGPYEQYF

d_call: NA
v_call: TRBV7-2
j_call: TRBJ2-1
clone_size: once
cdr3_nt: TGTGCCAGCAGCTTCGTTTCAGTCAATGAGCAGTTCTTC
cdr3_aa: CASSFVSVNEQFF

d_call: TRBD1
v_call: TRBV29-1
j_call: TRBJ1-2
clone_size: NA
cdr3_nt: TGCAGCGTTGGATTGGGACAGGGCCGGGGCTACACCTTC
cdr3_aa: CSVGLGQGRGYTF

d_call: TRBD1
v_call: TRBV9
j_call: TRBJ2-2
clone_size: few
cdr3_nt: TGTGCCAGCAGCGGGACAGGGACTAACACCGGGGAGCTGTTTTTT
cdr3_aa: CASSGTGTNTGELFF

d_call: NA
v_call: TRBV6-5
j_call: TRBJ2-7
clone_size: NA
cdr3_nt: TGTGCCAGCAGGCTCGCTAGTCGGGAGTGGTACGAGCAGTACTTC
cdr3_aa: CASRLASREWYEQYF

d_call: NA
v_call: TRBV4-1
j_call: TRBJ2-2
clone_size: once
cdr3_nt: TGCGCCAGCAGCCCTGACAGAACGAACACCGGGGAGCTGTTTTTT
cdr3_aa: CASSPDRTNTGELFF

d_call: TRBD2
v_call: TRBV19
j_call: TRBJ2-5
clone_size: NA
cdr3_nt: TGTGCCAGTAGTATAGAGGGGGGGTACGAGACCCAGTACTTC
cdr3_aa: CASSIEGGYETQYF

d_call: NA
v_call: TRBV29-1
j_call: TRBJ2-5
clone_size: NA
cdr3_nt: TGCAGCGTTGTTATCGGGGAGACCCAGTACTTC
cdr3_aa: CSVVIGETQYF

d_call: NA
v_call: TRBV6-5
j_call: TRBJ1-1
clone_size: NA
cdr3_nt: TGTGCCAGCAGATCCGGACAGTCTTGGACTGAAGCTTTCTTT
cdr3_aa: CASRSGQSWTEAFF

d_call: TRBD1
v_call: TRBV5-6
j_call: TRBJ1-2
clone_size: NA
cdr3_nt: TGTGCCAGCAGCTCCGGGACAGTGAACTATGGCTACACCTTC
cdr3_aa: CASSSGTVNYGYTF

d_call: TRBD1
v_call: TRBV28
j_call: TRBJ1-5
clone_size: NA
cdr3_nt: TGTGCCAGCAGCTCTGGGACAGGGCATCAGCCCCAGCATTTT
cdr3_aa: CASSSGTGHQPQHF

d_call: TRBD1
v_call: TRBV29-1
j_call: TRBJ1-5
clone_size: NA
cdr3_nt: TGCAGCGCTGCCGTAACAGGGGTCGGGAATCAGCCCCAGCATTTT
cdr3_aa: CSAAVTGVGNQPQHF

d_call: NA
v_call: TRBV2
j_call: TRBJ2-7
clone_size: NA
cdr3_nt: TGTGCCAGCGCAGGCCCTTCCTACGAGCAGTACTTC
cdr3_aa: CASAGPSYEQYF

d_call: NA
v_call: TRBV20-1
j_call: TRBJ2-7
clone_size: NA
cdr3_nt: TGCAGTGCTAGACACAAGAACGAGCAGTACTTC
cdr3_aa: CSARHKNEQYF

d_call: TRBD2
v_call: TRBV4-2
j_call: TRBJ2-3
clone_size: NA
cdr3_nt: TGTGCCAGCAGCCTTGGGACTAGCGGGAGAGGCACAGATACGCAGTATTTT
cdr3_aa: CASSLGTSGRGTDTQYF

d_call: TRBD1
v_call: TRBV6-6
j_call: TRBJ1-2
clone_size: NA
cdr3_nt: TGTGCCAGCAGGCGACAGGGCCAGTATGGCTACACCTTC
cdr3_aa: CASRRQGQYGYTF

d_call: NA
v_call: TRBV28
j_call: TRBJ1-5
clone_size: NA
cdr3_nt: TGTGCCAGCACGGGAAATAGCAATCAGCCCCAGCATTTT
cdr3_aa: CASTGNSNQPQHF

d_call: NA
v_call: TRBV4-1
j_call: TRBJ2-2
clone_size: NA
cdr3_nt: TGCGCCAGCAGCCAAGTCACTGGGGCAAAGGGCGGGGAGCTGTTTTTT
cdr3_aa: CASSQVTGAKGGELFF

d_call: NA
v_call: TRBV7-9
j_call: TRBJ1-1
clone_size: few
cdr3_nt: TGTGCCAGCAGCTTAGTAACTTACACTGAAGCTTTCTTT
cdr3_aa: CASSLVTYTEAFF

d_call: NA
v_call: TRBV6-1
j_call: TRBJ1-2
clone_size: NA
cdr3_nt: TGTGCCAGCAGTGAAAACCTAAGTCCGCGTAGTGGCTACACCTTC
cdr3_aa: CASSENLSPRSGYTF

d_call: NA
v_call: TRBV28
j_call: TRBJ1-4
clone_size: NA
cdr3_nt: TGTGCCAGCAGGCGACAGAATGAAAAACTGTTTTTT
cdr3_aa: CASRRQNEKLFF

d_call: TRBD2
v_call: TRBV5-1
j_call: TRBJ2-2
clone_size: once
cdr3_nt: TGCGCCAGCAGCCATACTAGCGGGACGAACACCGGGGAGCTGTTTTTT
cdr3_aa: CASSHTSGTNTGELFF

d_call: TRBD1
v_call: TRBV7-9
j_call: TRBJ1-4
clone_size: NA
cdr3_nt: TGTGCCAGCAGCACCTGGGACAGGGGAGGGGAAAAACTGTTTTTT
cdr3_aa: CASSTWDRGGEKLFF

d_call: TRBD1
v_call: TRBV5-1
j_call: TRBJ2-2
clone_size: NA
cdr3_nt: TGCGCCAGCAGAGAGACAGGGGGCCCCGGGGAGCTGTTTTTT
cdr3_aa: CASRETGGPGELFF

d_call: TRBD1
v_call: TRBV30
j_call: TRBJ1-1
clone_size: NA
cdr3_nt: TGTGCCTGGAGTGTGGACAGGGACACTGAAGCTTTCTTT
cdr3_aa: CAWSVDRDTEAFF

d_call: NA
v_call: TRBV5-1
j_call: TRBJ1-2
clone_size: NA
cdr3_nt: TGCGCCAGCACCCTTGGAGGCGCCGGATGGTATGGCTACACCTTC
cdr3_aa: CASTLGGAGWYGYTF

d_call: NA
v_call: TRBV29-1
j_call: TRBJ1-2
clone_size: NA
cdr3_nt: TGCAGCGCCATACCCACAGGGATAGGGGGCTACACCTTC
cdr3_aa: CSAIPTGIGGYTF

d_call: NA
v_call: TRBV28
j_call: TRBJ1-5
clone_size: NA
cdr3_nt: TGTGCCAGCACTCAGTTGGGGGCTAGCCAGCCCCAGCATTTT
cdr3_aa: CASTQLGASQPQHF

d_call: NA
v_call: TRBV6-1
j_call: TRBJ1-1
clone_size: once
cdr3_nt: TGTGCCAGCATCAGGGTAGGGAACACTGAAGCTTTCTTT
cdr3_aa: CASIRVGNTEAFF

d_call: TRBD2
v_call: TRBV9
j_call: TRBJ2-7
clone_size: NA
cdr3_nt: TGTGCCAGCAGCGTAGGGGGACTAGGAGGGTCCGAGCAGTACTTC
cdr3_aa: CASSVGGLGGSEQYF

d_call: TRBD2
v_call: TRBV30
j_call: TRBJ2-5
clone_size: NA
cdr3_nt: TGTGCCTTAGGGAGGGACGGAGAGACCCAGTACTTC
cdr3_aa: CALGRDGETQYF

d_call: NA
v_call: TRBV18
j_call: TRBJ1-2
clone_size: NA
cdr3_nt: TGTGCCAGCTCACCGTCAGGGAATGACGGCTACACCTTC
cdr3_aa: CASSPSGNDGYTF

d_call: TRBD2
v_call: TRBV28
j_call: TRBJ2-7
clone_size: NA
cdr3_nt: TGTGCCAGCAGTTCCGGGACTAGCCAATCCTACGAGCAGTACTTC
cdr3_aa: CASSSGTSQSYEQYF

d_call: NA
v_call: TRBV6-5
j_call: TRBJ1-2
clone_size: NA
cdr3_nt: TGTGCCAGCAGTCCAGACAGCCTACTCCTCTATGGCTACACCTTC
cdr3_aa: CASSPDSLLLYGYTF